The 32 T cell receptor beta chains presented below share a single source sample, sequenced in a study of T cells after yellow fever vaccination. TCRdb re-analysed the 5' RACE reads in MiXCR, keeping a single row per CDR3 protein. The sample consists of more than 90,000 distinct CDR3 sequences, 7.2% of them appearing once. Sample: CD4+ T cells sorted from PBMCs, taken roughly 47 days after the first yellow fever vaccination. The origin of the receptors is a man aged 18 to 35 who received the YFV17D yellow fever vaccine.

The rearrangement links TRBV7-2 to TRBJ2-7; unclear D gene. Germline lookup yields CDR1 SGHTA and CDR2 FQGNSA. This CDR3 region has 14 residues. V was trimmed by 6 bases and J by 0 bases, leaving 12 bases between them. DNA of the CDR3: TGTGCCAGCAGTGCCGTGGGCAGCTCCTACGAGCAGTACTTC. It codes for CASSAVGSSYEQYF.

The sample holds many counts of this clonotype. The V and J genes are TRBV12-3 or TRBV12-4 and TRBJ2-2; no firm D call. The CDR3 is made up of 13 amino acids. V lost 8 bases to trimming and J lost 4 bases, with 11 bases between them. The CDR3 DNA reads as TGTGCCAGCCCCCCCGGGCTCACCGGGGAGCTGTTTTTT. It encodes CASPPGLTGELFF.

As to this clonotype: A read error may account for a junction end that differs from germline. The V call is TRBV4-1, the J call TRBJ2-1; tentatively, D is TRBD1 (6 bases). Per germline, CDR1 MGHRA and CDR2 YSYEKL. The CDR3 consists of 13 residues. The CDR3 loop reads CASSQDVLRGQFF. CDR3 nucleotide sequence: TGCGCCAGTAGCCAAGATGTTCTCAGGGGGCAGTTCTTC.

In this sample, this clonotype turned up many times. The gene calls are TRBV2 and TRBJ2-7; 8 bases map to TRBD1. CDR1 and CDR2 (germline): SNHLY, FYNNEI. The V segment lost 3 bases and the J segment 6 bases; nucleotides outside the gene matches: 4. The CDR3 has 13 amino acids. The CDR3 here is CASSEVTGGEQYV. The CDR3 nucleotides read TGTGCCAGCAGTGAGGTAACAGGGGGCGAGCAGTACGTC.

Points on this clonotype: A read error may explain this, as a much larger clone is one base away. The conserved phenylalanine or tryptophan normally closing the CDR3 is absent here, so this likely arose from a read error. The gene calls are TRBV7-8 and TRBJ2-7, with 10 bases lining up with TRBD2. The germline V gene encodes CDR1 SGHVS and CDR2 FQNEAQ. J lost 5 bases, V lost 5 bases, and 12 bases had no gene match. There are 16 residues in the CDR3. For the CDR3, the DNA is TGTGCCAGCAGCCCGAGAACTAGCGGGGCTGTCAACGAGCAGTACCTC. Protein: CASSPRTSGAVNEQYL.

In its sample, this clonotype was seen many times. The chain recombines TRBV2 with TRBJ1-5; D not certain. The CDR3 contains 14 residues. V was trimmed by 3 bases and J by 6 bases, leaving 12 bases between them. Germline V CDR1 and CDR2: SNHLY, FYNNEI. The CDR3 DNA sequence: TGTGCCAGCAGTGATCGTGGGCGCACTCAGCCCCAGCATTTT. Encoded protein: CASSDRGRTQPQHF.

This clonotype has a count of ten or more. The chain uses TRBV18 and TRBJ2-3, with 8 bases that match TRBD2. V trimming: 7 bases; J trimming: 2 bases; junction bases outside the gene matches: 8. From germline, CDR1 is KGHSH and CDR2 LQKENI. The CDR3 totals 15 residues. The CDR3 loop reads CASCSGGLYTDTQYF. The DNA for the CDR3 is TGTGCCAGCTGCAGCGGGGGCCTATACACAGATACGCAGTATTTT.

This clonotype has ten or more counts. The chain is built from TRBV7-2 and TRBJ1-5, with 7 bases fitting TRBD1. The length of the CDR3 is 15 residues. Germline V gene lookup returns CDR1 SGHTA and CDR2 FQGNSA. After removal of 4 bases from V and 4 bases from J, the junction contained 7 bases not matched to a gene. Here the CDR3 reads CASSYGQARNQPQHF. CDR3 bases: TGTGCCAGCAGCTACGGACAGGCCCGAAATCAGCCCCAGCATTTT. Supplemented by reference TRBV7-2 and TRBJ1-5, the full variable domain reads GAGVSQSPSNKVTEKGKDVELRCDPISGHTALYWYRQSLGQGLEFLIYFQGNSAPDKSGLPSDRFSAERTGGSVSTLTIQRTQQEDSAVYLCASSYGQARNQPQHFGDGTRLSIL.

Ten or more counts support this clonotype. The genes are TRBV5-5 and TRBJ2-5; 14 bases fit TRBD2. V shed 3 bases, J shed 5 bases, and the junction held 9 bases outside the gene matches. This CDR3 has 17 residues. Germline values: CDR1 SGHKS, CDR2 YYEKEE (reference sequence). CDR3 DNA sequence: TGTGCCAGCAGCTCCGGGACTAGCGGGGGAAGTAGGGAGACCCAGTACTTC. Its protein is CASSSGTSGGSRETQYF.

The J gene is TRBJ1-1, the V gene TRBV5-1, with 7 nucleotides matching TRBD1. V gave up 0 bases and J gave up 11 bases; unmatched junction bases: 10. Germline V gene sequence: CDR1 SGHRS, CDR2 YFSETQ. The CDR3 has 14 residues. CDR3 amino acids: CASSLEGQRPSAFF. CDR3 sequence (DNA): TGCGCCAGCAGCTTGGAGGGACAGCGGCCGAGCGCTTTCTTT. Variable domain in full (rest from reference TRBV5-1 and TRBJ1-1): KAGVTQTPRYLIKTRGQQVTLSCSPISGHRSVSWYQQTPGQGLQFLFEYFSETQRNKGNFPGRFSGRQFSNSRSEMNVSTLELGDSALYLCASSLEGQRPSAFFGQGTRLTVV.

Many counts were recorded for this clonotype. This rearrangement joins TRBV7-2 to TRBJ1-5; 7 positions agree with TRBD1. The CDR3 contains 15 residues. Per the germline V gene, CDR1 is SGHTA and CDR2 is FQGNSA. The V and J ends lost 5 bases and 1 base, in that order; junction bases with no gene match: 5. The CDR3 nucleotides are TGTGCCAGCAGCGTATCGACAGGGAGCAATCAGCCCCAGCATTTT. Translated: CASSVSTGSNQPQHF.

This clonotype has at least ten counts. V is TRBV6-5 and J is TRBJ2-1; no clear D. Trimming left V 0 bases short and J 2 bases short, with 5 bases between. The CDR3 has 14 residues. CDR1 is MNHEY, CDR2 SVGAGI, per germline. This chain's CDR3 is CASSYSTTYNEQFF. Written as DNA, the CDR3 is TGTGCCAGCAGTTACTCGACGACCTACAATGAGCAGTTCTTC.

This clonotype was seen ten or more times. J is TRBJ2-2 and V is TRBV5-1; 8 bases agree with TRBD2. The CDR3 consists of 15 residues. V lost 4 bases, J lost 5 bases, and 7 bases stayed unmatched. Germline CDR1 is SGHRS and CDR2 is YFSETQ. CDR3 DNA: TGCGCCAGCAGCATTAGCGGGGAGAGAACCGGGGAGCTGTTTTTT. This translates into CASSISGERTGELFF.

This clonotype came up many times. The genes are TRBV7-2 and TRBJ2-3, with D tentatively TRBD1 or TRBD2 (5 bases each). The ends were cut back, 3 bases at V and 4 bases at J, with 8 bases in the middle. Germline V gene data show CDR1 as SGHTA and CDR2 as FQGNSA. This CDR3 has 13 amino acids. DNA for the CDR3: TGTGCCAGCAGCTTCAGAGGGGCAGATACGCAGTATTTT. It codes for CASSFRGADTQYF.

CDR3 nucleotide sequence: TGCGCCAGCAGCCTGGGATTAGCGAATCCGCAGTATTTT. Encoded protein: CASSLGLANPQYF. V and J are TRBV5-1 and TRBJ2-3; TRBD2 is a possible D gene (5 bases). CDR3 length equals 13 residues. Germline CDR1 reads SGHRS; CDR2 reads YFSETQ. V gave up 4 bases and J gave up 10 bases, with 16 bases separating them.

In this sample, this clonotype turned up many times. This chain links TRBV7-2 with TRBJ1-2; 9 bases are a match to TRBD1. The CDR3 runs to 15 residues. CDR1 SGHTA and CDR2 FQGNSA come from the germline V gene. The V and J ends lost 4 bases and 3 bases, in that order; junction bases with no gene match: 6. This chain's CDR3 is CASSSGQGVYYGYTF. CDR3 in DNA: TGTGCCAGCAGCTCGGGACAGGGAGTATACTATGGCTACACCTTC.

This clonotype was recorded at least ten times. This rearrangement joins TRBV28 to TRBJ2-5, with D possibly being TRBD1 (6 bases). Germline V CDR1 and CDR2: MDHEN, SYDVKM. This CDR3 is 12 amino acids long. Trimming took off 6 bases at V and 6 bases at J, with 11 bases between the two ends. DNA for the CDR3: TGTGCCAGCAGGGCTGGGGGCAAGACCCAGTACTTC. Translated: CASRAGGKTQYF.

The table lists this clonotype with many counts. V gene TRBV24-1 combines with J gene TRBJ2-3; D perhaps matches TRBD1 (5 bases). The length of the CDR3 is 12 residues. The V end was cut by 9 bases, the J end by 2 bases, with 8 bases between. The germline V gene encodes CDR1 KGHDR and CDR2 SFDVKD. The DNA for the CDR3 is TGTGCCACCGCAGGGAACACAGATACGCAGTATTTT. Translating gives CATAGNTDTQYF.

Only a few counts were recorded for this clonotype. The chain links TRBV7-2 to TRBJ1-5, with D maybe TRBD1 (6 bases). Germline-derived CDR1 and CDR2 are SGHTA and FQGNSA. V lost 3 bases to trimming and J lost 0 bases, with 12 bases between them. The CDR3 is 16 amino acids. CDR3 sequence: CASSFGGGRSNQPQHF. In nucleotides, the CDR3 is TGTGCCAGCAGCTTCGGAGGGGGGCGTAGCAATCAGCCCCAGCATTTT.

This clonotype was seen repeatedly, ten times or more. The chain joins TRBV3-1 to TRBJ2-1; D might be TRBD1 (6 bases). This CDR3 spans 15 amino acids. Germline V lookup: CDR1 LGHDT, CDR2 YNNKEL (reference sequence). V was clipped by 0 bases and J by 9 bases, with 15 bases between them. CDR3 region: CASSQDQRGYGEQFF. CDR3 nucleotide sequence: TGTGCCAGCAGCCAAGATCAGAGGGGGTATGGTGAGCAGTTCTTC.

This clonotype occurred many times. The CDR3 protein is CASSPLGGQGADTQYF. The CDR3 DNA reads TGTGCCAGCAGCCCCCTCGGGGGACAGGGAGCAGATACGCAGTATTTT. The rearrangement links TRBV9 to TRBJ2-3; the match to TRBD1 covers 9 bases. After removal of 4 bases from V and 4 bases from J, the junction contained 10 bases not matched to a gene. This CDR3 contains 16 residues. Germline V gene data show CDR1 as SGDLS and CDR2 as YYNGEE.

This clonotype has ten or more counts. CDR3 sequence (DNA): TGTGCCACTGAATGGGGGGGAAACACCGGGGAGCTGTTTTTT. Its translation is CATEWGGNTGELFF. V usage is TRBV12-3 or TRBV12-4 and J usage is TRBJ2-2; 7 nucleotides match TRBD2. J gave up 2 bases and V 10 bases, and 7 bases lay outside the gene matches. The CDR3 totals 14 residues.

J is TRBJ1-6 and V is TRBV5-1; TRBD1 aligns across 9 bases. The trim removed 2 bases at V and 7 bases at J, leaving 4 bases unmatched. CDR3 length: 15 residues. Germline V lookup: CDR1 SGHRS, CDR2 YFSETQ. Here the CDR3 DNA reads TGCGCCAGCAGCTTCGACAGGGGGAAGAATTCACCCCTCCACTTT. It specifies CASSFDRGKNSPLHF.

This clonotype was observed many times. CDR3 amino acids: CASSLVGRNTGELFF. In nucleotides, the CDR3 is TGTGCCAGCAGCTTAGTGGGTCGGAACACCGGGGAGCTGTTTTTT. The gene calls are TRBV13 and TRBJ2-2, with no clear D. This CDR3 region has 15 residues. Between the trimmed V and J ends, which lost 1 base and 1 base, there was a span of 7 bases. Germline assignment: CDR1 PRHDT and CDR2 FYEKMQ (reference sequence).

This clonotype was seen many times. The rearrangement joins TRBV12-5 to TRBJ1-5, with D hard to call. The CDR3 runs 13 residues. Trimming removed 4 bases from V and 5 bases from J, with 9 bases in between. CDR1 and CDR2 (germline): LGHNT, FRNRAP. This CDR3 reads CASGSALDQPQHF. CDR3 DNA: TGTGCTAGTGGTTCGGCGTTGGATCAGCCCCAGCATTTT.

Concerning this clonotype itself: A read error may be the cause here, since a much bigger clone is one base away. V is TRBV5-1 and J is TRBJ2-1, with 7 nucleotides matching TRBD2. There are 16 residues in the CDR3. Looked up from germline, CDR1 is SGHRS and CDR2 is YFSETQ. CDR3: CARSFGPWGGDNEQFF. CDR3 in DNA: TGCGCCCGCAGCTTCGGCCCGTGGGGGGGTGACAATGAGCAGTTCTTC.

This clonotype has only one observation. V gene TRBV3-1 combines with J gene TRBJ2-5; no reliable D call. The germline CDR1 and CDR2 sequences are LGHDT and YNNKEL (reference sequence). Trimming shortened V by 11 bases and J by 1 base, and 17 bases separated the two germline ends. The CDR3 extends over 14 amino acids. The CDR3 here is CAFCLVGSQETQYF. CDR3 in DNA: TGTGCCTTCTGTTTAGTGGGCAGCCAAGAGACCCAGTACTTC.

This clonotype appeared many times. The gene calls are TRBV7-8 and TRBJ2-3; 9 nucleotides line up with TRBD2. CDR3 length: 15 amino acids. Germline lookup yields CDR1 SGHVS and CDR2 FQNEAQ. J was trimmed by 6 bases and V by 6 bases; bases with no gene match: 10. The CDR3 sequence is CASRVAGAQTDTQYF. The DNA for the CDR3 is TGTGCCAGCAGAGTAGCGGGGGCCCAGACGGATACGCAGTATTTT. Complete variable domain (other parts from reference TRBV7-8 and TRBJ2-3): GAGVSQSPRYKVAKRGQDVALRCDPISGHVSLFWYQQALGQGPEFLTYFQNEAQLDKSGLPSDRFFAERPEGSVSTLKIQRTQQEDSAVYLCASRVAGAQTDTQYFGPGTRLTVL.

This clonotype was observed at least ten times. The CDR3 protein is CASRALPGPQETQYF. As DNA, the CDR3 is TGTGCCAGCAGAGCACTCCCGGGGCCGCAAGAGACCCAGTACTTC. This chain links TRBV5-5 with TRBJ2-5; tentatively, D is TRBD1 or TRBD2 (5 bases each). This CDR3 has 15 residues. The germline gives CDR1 SGHKS, CDR2 YYEKEE (reference sequence). V dropped 5 bases and J dropped 2 bases, with 16 bases sitting between them.

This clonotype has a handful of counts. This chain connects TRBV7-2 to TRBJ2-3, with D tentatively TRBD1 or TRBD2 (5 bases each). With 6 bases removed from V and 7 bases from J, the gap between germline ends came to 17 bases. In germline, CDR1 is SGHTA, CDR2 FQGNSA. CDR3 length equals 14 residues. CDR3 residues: CASRSGRIEYTQYF. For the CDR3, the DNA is TGTGCCAGCAGGTCGGGACGGATTGAGTATACGCAGTATTTT.

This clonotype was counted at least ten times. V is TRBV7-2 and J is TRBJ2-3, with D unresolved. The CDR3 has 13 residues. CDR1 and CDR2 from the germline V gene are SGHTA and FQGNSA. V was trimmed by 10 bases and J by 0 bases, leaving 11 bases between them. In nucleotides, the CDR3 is TGTGCCACAAGGACCCCTAGCACAGATACGCAGTATTTT. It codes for CATRTPSTDTQYF.

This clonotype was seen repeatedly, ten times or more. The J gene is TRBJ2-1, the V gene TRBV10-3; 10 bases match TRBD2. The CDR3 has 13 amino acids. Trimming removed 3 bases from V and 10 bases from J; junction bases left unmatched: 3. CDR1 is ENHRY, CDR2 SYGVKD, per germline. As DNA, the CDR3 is TGTGCCATCAGTGAAGCGGGGGGGCTGGAGCAGTTCTTC. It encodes CAISEAGGLEQFF.